The TCR beta chain under discussion was sequenced for a study of response to subunit inactivated influenza vaccine. J lost 4 bases, V lost 4 bases, and 10 bases had no gene match. Germline assignment: CDR1 SGHDT and CDR2 YYEEEE. CDR3 size: 17 residues. TCRdb recomputed calls from the RT-PCR reads with MiXCR, one row per CDR3 protein. The sample carries about 570,000 distinct CDR3 sequences, around 10% recorded once. The sample was also linked to a second study, of T cells expressing NK-cell markers. This second study says: 5'RACE template switching built TCR beta cDNA with unique molecular identifiers. An anti-gamma-delta TCR antibody confined sorting to alpha-beta TCR T cells across several of the experiments.

The sequencing used PBMCs from blood, collected on the day of vaccination. The sequence was obtained from a man between 50 and 59 years old who received an inactivated influenza vaccine. V and J are TRBV5-6 and TRBJ2-1, with TRBD2 matching 11 bases. The CDR3 DNA follows: TGTGCCAGCAGCCCGAACGAACTAGCGGGAGTTTACAATGAGCAGTTCTTC. This codes for CASSPNELAGVYNEQFF.